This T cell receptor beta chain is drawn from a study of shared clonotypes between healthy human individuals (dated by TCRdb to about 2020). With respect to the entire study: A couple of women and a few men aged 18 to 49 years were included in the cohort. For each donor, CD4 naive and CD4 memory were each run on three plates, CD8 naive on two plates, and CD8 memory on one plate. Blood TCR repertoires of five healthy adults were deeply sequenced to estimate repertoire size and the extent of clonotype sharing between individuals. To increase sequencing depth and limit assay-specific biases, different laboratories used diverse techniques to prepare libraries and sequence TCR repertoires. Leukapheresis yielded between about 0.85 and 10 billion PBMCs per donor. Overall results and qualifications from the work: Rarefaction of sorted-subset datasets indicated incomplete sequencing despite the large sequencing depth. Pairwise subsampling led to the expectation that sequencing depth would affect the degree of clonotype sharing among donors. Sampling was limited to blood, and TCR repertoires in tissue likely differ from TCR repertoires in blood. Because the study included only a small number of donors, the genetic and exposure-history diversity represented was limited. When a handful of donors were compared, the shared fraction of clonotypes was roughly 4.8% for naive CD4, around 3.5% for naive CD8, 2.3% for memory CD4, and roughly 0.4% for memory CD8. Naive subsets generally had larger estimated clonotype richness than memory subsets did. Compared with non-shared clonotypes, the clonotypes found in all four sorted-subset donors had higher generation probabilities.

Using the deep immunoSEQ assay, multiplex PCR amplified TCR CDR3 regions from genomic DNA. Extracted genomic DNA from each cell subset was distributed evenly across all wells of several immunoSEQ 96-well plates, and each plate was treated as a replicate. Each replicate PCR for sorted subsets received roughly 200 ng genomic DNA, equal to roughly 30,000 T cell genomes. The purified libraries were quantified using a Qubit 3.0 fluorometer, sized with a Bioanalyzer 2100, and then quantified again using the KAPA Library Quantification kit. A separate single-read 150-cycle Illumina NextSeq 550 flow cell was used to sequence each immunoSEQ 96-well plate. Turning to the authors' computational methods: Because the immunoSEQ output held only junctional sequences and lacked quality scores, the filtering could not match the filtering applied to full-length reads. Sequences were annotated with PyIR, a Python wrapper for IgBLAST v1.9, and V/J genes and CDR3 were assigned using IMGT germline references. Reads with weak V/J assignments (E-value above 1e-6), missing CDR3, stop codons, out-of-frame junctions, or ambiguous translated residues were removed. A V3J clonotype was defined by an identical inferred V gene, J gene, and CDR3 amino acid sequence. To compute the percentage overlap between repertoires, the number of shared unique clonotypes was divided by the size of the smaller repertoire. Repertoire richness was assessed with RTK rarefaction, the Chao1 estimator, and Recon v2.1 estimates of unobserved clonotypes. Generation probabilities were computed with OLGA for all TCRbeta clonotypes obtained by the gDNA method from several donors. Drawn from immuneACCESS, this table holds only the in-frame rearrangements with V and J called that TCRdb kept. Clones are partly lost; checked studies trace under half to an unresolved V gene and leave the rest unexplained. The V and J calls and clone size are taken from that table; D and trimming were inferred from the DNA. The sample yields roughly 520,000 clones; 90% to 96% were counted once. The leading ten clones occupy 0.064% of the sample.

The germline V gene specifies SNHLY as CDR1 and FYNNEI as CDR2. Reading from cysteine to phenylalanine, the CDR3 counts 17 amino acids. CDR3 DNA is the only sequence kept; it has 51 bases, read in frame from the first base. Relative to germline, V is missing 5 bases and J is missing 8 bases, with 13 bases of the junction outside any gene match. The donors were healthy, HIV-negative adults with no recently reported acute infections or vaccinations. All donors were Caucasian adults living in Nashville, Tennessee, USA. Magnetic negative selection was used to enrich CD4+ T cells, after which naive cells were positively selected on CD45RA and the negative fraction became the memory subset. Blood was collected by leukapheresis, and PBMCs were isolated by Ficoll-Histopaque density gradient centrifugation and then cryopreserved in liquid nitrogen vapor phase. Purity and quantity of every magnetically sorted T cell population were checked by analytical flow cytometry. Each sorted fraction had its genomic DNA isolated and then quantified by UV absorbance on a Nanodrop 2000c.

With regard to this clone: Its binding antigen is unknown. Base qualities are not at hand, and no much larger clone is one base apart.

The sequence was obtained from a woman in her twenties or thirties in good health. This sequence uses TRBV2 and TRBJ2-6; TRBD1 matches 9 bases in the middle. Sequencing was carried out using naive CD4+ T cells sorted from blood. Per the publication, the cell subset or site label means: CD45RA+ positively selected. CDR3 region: CASSPGQGYLRTNVLTF. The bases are TGTGCCAGCAGTCCTGGACAGGGGTATTTGAGGACCAACGTCCTGACTTTC.